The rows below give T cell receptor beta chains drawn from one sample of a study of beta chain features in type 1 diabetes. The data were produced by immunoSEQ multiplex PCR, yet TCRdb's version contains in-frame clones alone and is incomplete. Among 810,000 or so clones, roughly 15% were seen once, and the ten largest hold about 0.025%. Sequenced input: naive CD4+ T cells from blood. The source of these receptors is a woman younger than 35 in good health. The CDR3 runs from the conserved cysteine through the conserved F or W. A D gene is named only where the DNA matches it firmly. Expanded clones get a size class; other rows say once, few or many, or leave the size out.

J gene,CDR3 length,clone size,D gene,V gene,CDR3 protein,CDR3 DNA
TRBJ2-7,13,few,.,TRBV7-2,CASSLGVGYEQYF,TGTGCCAGCAGCTTAGGTGTCGGGTACGAGCAGTACTTC
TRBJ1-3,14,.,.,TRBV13,CASSPGTLGNTIYF,TGTGCCAGCAGCCCCGGGACCCTCGGAAACACCATATATTTT
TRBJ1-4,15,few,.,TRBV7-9,CASSFQGGENEKLFF,TGTGCCAGCAGCTTCCAGGGAGGGGAGAATGAAAAACTGTTTTTT
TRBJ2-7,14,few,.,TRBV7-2,CASSLRAGRREQYF,TGTGCCAGCAGCTTACGGGCAGGGCGGCGCGAGCAGTACTTC
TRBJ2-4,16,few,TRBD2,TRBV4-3,CASSQDWGLAGPIQYF,TGCGCCAGCAGCCAAGATTGGGGACTAGCGGGACCCATTCAGTACTTC
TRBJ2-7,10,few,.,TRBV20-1,CSASKNEQYF,TGCAGTGCTTCTAAAAACGAGCAGTACTTC
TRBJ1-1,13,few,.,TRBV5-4,CASSRGSNTEAFF,TGTGCCAGCAGCCGGGGGAGTAACACTGAAGCTTTCTTT
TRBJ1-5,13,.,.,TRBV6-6,CASSYWSGGPPTF,TGTGCCAGCAGTTACTGGAGCGGGGGGCCACCTACCTTT
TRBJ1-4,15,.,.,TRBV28,CASSWHPTTNEKLFF,TGTGCCAGCAGTTGGCACCCAACAACTAATGAAAAACTGTTTTTT
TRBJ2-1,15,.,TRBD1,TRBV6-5,CASRRQGAPNNEQFF,TGTGCCAGCCGAAGACAGGGGGCGCCTAACAATGAGCAGTTCTTC
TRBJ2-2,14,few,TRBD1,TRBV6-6,CASSGQASTGELFF,TGTGCCAGCAGCGGACAGGCCTCTACCGGGGAGCTGTTTTTT
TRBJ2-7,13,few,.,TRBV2,CASSVAEDYEQYF,TGTGCCAGCAGTGTAGCGGAGGACTACGAGCAGTACTTC
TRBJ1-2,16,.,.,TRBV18,CASSPFSVRGADGYTF,TGTGCCAGCTCACCGTTCTCCGTTAGAGGGGCCGATGGCTACACCTTC
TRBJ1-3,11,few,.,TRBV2,CASSGGNTIYF,TGTGCCAGCAGTGGAGGAAACACCATATATTTT
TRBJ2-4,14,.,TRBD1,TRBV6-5,CASSYSDRADIQYF,TGTGCCAGCAGTTACTCGGACAGGGCAGACATTCAGTACTTC
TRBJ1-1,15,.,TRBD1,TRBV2,CASSGTGAPDTEAFF,TGTGCCAGCAGCGGGACAGGGGCGCCAGACACTGAAGCTTTCTTT